This paragraph reports one T cell receptor (beta chain). This clone was counted only a few times. The specificity of this receptor is unknown. Base qualities are missing; no much larger clone stands one base away. The protocol used for the library was the immunoSEQ multiplex PCR assay. RNA was extracted from all samples and reverse transcribed into cDNA, which served as template for TCR sequencing. First-strand cDNA was synthesized with SuperScript III using a 2:1 mix of oligo-dT and random hexamers. Amplification bias was assessed with a synthetic immune receptor repertoire, and residual bias was removed computationally. On the authors' methods: Raw reads were preprocessed to remove errors, and CDR3 was defined by IMGT conventions from the conserved cysteine to phenylalanine. Clonality was calculated as 1 minus Shannon entropy normalized by log2 of the number of productive unique TCRs. Whether scalp clones were CD4 or CD8 was inferred by matching scalp TCRbeta sequences against CD4 and CD8 repertoires sorted from blood. In TCRdb, the immuneACCESS table is reduced to in-frame sequences with V and J assigned. These tables do not hold every clone; where another copy was compared, an unresolved V gene accounts for under half, and the others remain unexplained. The V and J calls and clone size come from that table; D and trimming were worked out from the DNA. A total of about 160,000 clones appear in this sample, about two thirds of them only once. The ten largest make up approximately 0.9% of the sample.

These data are taken from a study of CD8+ T cells in alopecia areata (dated by TCRdb to 2017 to 2018). General notes on the study: The treated patients took part in an open-label pilot trial in which moderate-to-severe alopecia areata was treated with oral tofacitinib at 5 to 10 mg twice daily. The SALT score, which quantifies the percentage of affected scalp surface area, was used to measure disease severity in treated patients. immunoSEQ multiplex PCR using 35 Vbeta forward primers and 13 Jbeta reverse primers was used to amplify TCRbeta CDR3 regions. High-throughput TCRbeta sequencing was used to examine T cell clonal expansion in alopecia areata in both the C3H/HeJ mouse model and human patients. Tofacitinib was administered for 6 to 18 months, and 6 months of follow-up off drug were then conducted to assess delayed response and recurrence. Biopsies were taken from tofacitinib-treated patients at baseline and again at 4 and 24 weeks into treatment, and several of those patients also had a later scalp biopsy. Scalp clonality was compared among normal scalp (n=4), patchy alopecia areata scalp (n=8), and alopecia totalis/universalis scalp (n=8). Human TCRbeta sequencing covered scalp tissue and sorted CD4+ and CD8+ peripheral blood T cells from patchy and totalis/universalis alopecia areata patients and healthy controls. RNA came from the PAXgene miRNA kit for fixed scalp, the miRNeasy kit for PBMCs, and the RNeasy kit for mouse skin. Paper-wide results and their limitations: Because the treated cohort was small and had only one nonresponder, larger studies are needed to examine links between baseline CD8+ expansion and response. Unlike mouse skin, where gammadelta T cells dominate, normal human skin contains resident alphabeta T cells that get sequenced too, which complicates analysis of the scalp TCR repertoire. Many expanded lesional clones persisted in scalp and blood during tofacitinib treatment, which may partly explain relapse after stopping treatment. TCR sequences shared between patients were less clear than in mice, possibly partly because of HLA diversity in the patient population. Tofacitinib significantly decreased scalp clonality and the number of expanded CD8+ clones among the top 100 scalp clones. Compared with normal scalp, lesional scalp had higher clonality and more expanded CD8+ clones, particularly in alopecia totalis/universalis, a pattern that suggests antigenic drive.

Clipping removes 5 bases from V and 7 bases from J, with 15 as the unmatched junction base count. Reading the germline V gene gives CDR1 SGHTA and CDR2 FQGNSA. The CDR3 sequence holds 18 residues, the cysteine and phenylalanine included. Only the CDR3 region is kept as DNA, spanning 54 bases read in frame from base 1. The sample's time point label, decoded: 4 weeks on oral tofacitinib. Taken with the paper, the label for treatment or condition translates to: oral pan-JAK inhibitor, 5-10 mg twice daily. Lesional scalp punch biopsies and peripheral blood were collected from alopecia areata patients. PBMCs were isolated by density centrifugation and stained for CD3, CD4 and CD8, after which CD4+ and CD8+ T cells were sorted on a FACSAria.

The sequence joins TRBV7-2 to TRBJ2-7, and 15 junctional nucleotides match TRBD2. This receptor was taken from a human donor with alopecia areata. This specimen consisted of CD4+ T cells sorted from blood, obtained at week 4, from a patient treated with tofacitinib. The CDR3 reads as follows: CASSEHPPGLAGGREQYF. The DNA reads TGTGCCAGCAGCGAACACCCTCCGGGACTAGCGGGGGGACGGGAGCAGTACTTC.